Detailed here is one T cell receptor beta chain. Its binding antigen is unknown. No base qualities exist here, and no much larger clone lies one base off it. One collaborating source in Seattle enrolled patients during active infection and followed them longitudinally through the course of disease. Whole blood was collected in K2EDTA tubes by collaborating institutions according to the institutions' own protocols. For TCRbeta analysis, collaborators shipped samples in one of three forms: frozen whole blood, isolated PBMCs, or DNA extracted from either of those sample types. The germline V gene encodes CDR1 LNHDA and CDR2 SQIVND (reference sequence). The CDR3 holds 13 amino acids from the cysteine to the phenylalanine. The kept DNA is CDR3 alone, 39 bases in frame from the first base. The trim is 7 bases for V and 3 bases for J, with a gap of 12 bases between the germline ends. This entry comes from a study of blood T cell repertoires in COVID-19 (TCRdb year 2020). Describing the broader study: Collaborator samples came from the United States, Italy and Spain and covered acute and convalescent phases of COVID-19. The prospective study material was composed of cDNA or gDNA derived from T cells, B-cell-depleted T cells, or PBMCs. The samples were drawn from the first 160 participants of the ongoing ImmuneRACE study and from over a thousand subjects provided by 6 global collaborators. Subjects who had been exposed to COVID-19, were actively infected with it, or had recovered from it provided the deeply sampled blood TCRbeta repertoires that made up the dataset. The sample metadata nearly always contained a de-identified subject ID, COVID-19 status, age in years and sex. A freely available public database, intended as a resource for researchers studying the immune response to SARS-CoV-2, is where the repertoires were released. Where available, HLA class I and class II types were obtained from metadata supplied by the sample provider rather than from assay-based typing. General study outcomes and caveats: Clinical and demographic metadata were provided uncurated, with the amount varying by source and participant.

The immunoSEQ Assay, a bias-controlled multiplex PCR, was used to amplify TCRbeta CDR3 regions from genomic DNA. In the original analysis: The number of nucleated cells in each sample was estimated from the amplification of reference gene primers within the assay. To quantify the absolute abundance of each unique TCRbeta CDR3 rearrangement, sequence reads were collapsed and filtered. For each sample, productive Simpson clonality was calculated as the square root of Simpson's diversity index over productive rearrangements. As stored in TCRdb, this immuneACCESS dataset retains in-frame rearrangements with V and J assigned. A fraction of the clones does not appear; measured against another copy, unresolved V genes explain less than half of the discrepancy, and the remainder lacks a known reason. V and J calls and clone size are as listed in that table; D and trimming were resolved from the DNA. The sample has 100,000 to 150,000 clones on record, around 90% of them singletons. The ten biggest clones cover around 2.2% of the sample.

Sequenced material: peripheral blood. The rearrangement joined TRBV19 to TRBJ2-5; the D gene remains uncertain. The source is a man aged 50-59 years with COVID-19, enrolled during active disease. The DNA sequence is given as TGTGCCAGTAACCCCGGTGACAAAGAGACCCAGTACTTC. Translated, it reads CASNPGDKETQYF. Full variable domain (CDR3 extended with the reference TRBV19 and TRBJ2-5 proteins): DGGITQSPKYLFRKEGQNVTLSCEQNLNHDAMYWYRQDPGQGLRLIYYSQIVNDFQKGDIAEGYSVSREKKESFPLTVTSAQKNPTAFYLCASNPGDKETQYFGPGTRLLVL.